Listed below are T cell receptor beta chains from one sample, sequenced in a study of long-term antiretroviral therapy in people with HIV. The method was immunoSEQ multiplex PCR; TCRdb's version includes in-frame clones alone and lacks a portion of them. Found here are just over 35,000 clones, over 75% of them singletons; the top ten hold about 5.7%. Sequencing used unsorted PBMCs, obtained 0.6 years after starting antiretroviral therapy. The receptors come from a man between 18 and 35 years old with HIV. The CDR3 runs from the conserved cysteine through the conserved F or W. Each record gives: D gene, J gene, CDR3 length, V gene, clone size, CDR3 protein, CDR3 DNA. A D gene is named only where the DNA matches it firmly. Not every row has a clone size; where given, it reads once, few, many or a size class.

d_call: -; j_call: TRBJ1-4; cdr3_length: 15; v_call: TRBV9; clone_size: -; cdr3_aa: CASSVATGRDEKLFF; cdr3_nt: TGTGCCAGCAGCGTAGCAACAGGTCGGGATGAAAAACTGTTTTTT
d_call: -; j_call: TRBJ1-2; cdr3_length: 14; v_call: TRBV5-4; clone_size: -; cdr3_aa: CASSFIGTPYGYTF; cdr3_nt: TGTGCCAGCAGCTTTATCGGGACACCCTATGGCTACACCTTC
d_call: -; j_call: TRBJ1-1; cdr3_length: 17; v_call: TRBV10-3; clone_size: -; cdr3_aa: CAISESRPGNMNTEAFF; cdr3_nt: TGTGCCATCAGTGAGTCCCGCCCTGGGAATATGAACACTGAAGCTTTCTTT
d_call: TRBD2; j_call: TRBJ2-7; cdr3_length: 17; v_call: TRBV27; clone_size: -; cdr3_aa: CASSFIQGVAGVYEQYF; cdr3_nt: TGTGCCAGCAGTTTTATCCAGGGTGTAGCGGGAGTCTACGAGCAGTACTTC
d_call: TRBD1; j_call: TRBJ2-3; cdr3_length: 15; v_call: TRBV5-1; clone_size: -; cdr3_aa: CASSLAGTGTDTQYF; cdr3_nt: TGCGCCAGCAGCTTGGCGGGGACAGGGACAGATACGCAGTATTTT
d_call: -; j_call: TRBJ2-2; cdr3_length: 13; v_call: TRBV2; clone_size: medium-sized; cdr3_aa: CAIPLGNFGELFF; cdr3_nt: TGTGCCATCCCCTTAGGGAATTTTGGGGAGCTGTTTTTT
d_call: -; j_call: TRBJ2-3; cdr3_length: 17; v_call: TRBV29-1; clone_size: -; cdr3_aa: CSAATGFGRKVADTQYF; cdr3_nt: TGCAGCGCCGCTACAGGGTTTGGGCGTAAGGTGGCAGATACGCAGTATTTT
d_call: TRBD1; j_call: TRBJ1-5; cdr3_length: 15; v_call: TRBV28; clone_size: -; cdr3_aa: CASGTDRDSAQPQHF; cdr3_nt: TGTGCCAGCGGAACGGACAGGGACTCGGCTCAGCCCCAGCATTTT
d_call: TRBD1; j_call: TRBJ1-5; cdr3_length: 15; v_call: TRBV28; clone_size: -; cdr3_aa: CASTQGAGSNQPQHF; cdr3_nt: TGTGCCAGCACCCAGGGGGCGGGTAGCAATCAGCCCCAGCATTTT
d_call: TRBD1; j_call: TRBJ2-7; cdr3_length: 15; v_call: TRBV7-8; clone_size: few; cdr3_aa: CASSLGDSLLYEQYF; cdr3_nt: TGTGCCAGCAGCTTAGGGGACAGCCTTCTCTACGAGCAGTACTTC
d_call: -; j_call: TRBJ2-5; cdr3_length: 15; v_call: TRBV15; clone_size: -; cdr3_aa: CATSRGARTTGTQYF; cdr3_nt: TGTGCCACCAGCAGAGGGGCCAGGACAACCGGGACCCAGTACTTC
d_call: -; j_call: TRBJ1-2; cdr3_length: 15; v_call: TRBV5-4; clone_size: -; cdr3_aa: CASRQGTADNYGYTF; cdr3_nt: TGTGCCAGCAGACAAGGGACGGCGGACAACTATGGCTACACCTTC
d_call: TRBD2; j_call: TRBJ2-7; cdr3_length: 15; v_call: TRBV6-1; clone_size: -; cdr3_aa: CASSEFSLAGAEQYF; cdr3_nt: TGTGCCAGCAGTGAATTCTCACTAGCGGGAGCCGAGCAGTACTTC
d_call: -; j_call: TRBJ1-1; cdr3_length: 13; v_call: TRBV5-4; clone_size: -; cdr3_aa: CASSLAGTGLAFF; cdr3_nt: TGTGCCAGCAGCTTGGCCGGCACAGGACTAGCTTTCTTT
d_call: TRBD1; j_call: TRBJ2-7; cdr3_length: 14; v_call: TRBV10-3; clone_size: -; cdr3_aa: CAIGGRTGSSEQYF; cdr3_nt: TGTGCCATCGGGGGGAGGACAGGGTCCAGCGAGCAGTACTTC
d_call: -; j_call: TRBJ1-5; cdr3_length: 12; v_call: TRBV21-1; clone_size: -; cdr3_aa: CASSNGNQPQHF; cdr3_nt: TGTGCCAGCAGCAACGGAAATCAGCCCCAGCATTTT
d_call: TRBD1; j_call: TRBJ2-7; cdr3_length: 14; v_call: TRBV5-5; clone_size: -; cdr3_aa: CASSLVQGANEQYF; cdr3_nt: TGTGCCAGCAGCTTGGTGCAGGGGGCGAACGAGCAGTACTTC
d_call: TRBD1; j_call: TRBJ1-5; cdr3_length: 15; v_call: TRBV7-8; clone_size: -; cdr3_aa: CASSGGQGAGQPQHF; cdr3_nt: TGTGCCAGCAGCGGGGGACAGGGGGCAGGTCAGCCCCAGCATTTT
d_call: TRBD2; j_call: TRBJ2-1; cdr3_length: 16; v_call: TRBV4-2; clone_size: -; cdr3_aa: CASSREGSSSYNEQFF; cdr3_nt: TGTGCCAGCAGCCGGGAGGGTTCAAGCTCCTACAATGAGCAGTTCTTC
d_call: -; j_call: TRBJ2-7; cdr3_length: 15; v_call: TRBV4-1; clone_size: -; cdr3_aa: CASSQLRGLAYEQYF; cdr3_nt: TGCGCCAGCAGCCAACTACGTGGGCTAGCCTACGAGCAGTACTTC
d_call: -; j_call: TRBJ1-4; cdr3_length: 14; v_call: TRBV5-1; clone_size: -; cdr3_aa: CASSSGQWGEKLFF; cdr3_nt: TGCGCCAGCAGCTCCGGACAGTGGGGCGAAAAACTGTTTTTT
d_call: -; j_call: TRBJ2-7; cdr3_length: 15; v_call: TRBV11-2; clone_size: -; cdr3_aa: CASSLVSGFGYEQYF; cdr3_nt: TGTGCCAGCAGCTTAGTGTCAGGGTTTGGGTACGAGCAGTACTTC
d_call: -; j_call: TRBJ1-5; cdr3_length: 15; v_call: TRBV19; clone_size: medium-sized; cdr3_aa: CASSIGLRGNQPQHF; cdr3_nt: TGTGCCAGTAGTATAGGTCTTCGGGGCAATCAGCCCCAGCATTTT
d_call: -; j_call: TRBJ2-3; cdr3_length: 14; v_call: TRBV9; clone_size: -; cdr3_aa: CASSVVGGADTQYF; cdr3_nt: TGTGCCAGCAGCGTAGTAGGGGGAGCGGATACGCAGTATTTT
d_call: TRBD1; j_call: TRBJ1-2; cdr3_length: 17; v_call: TRBV7-8; clone_size: -; cdr3_aa: CASSATRTGRLNYGYTF; cdr3_nt: TGTGCCAGCAGCGCAACTAGGACAGGGAGACTAAACTATGGCTACACCTTC
d_call: TRBD1; j_call: TRBJ2-3; cdr3_length: 16; v_call: TRBV14; clone_size: -; cdr3_aa: CASSPGTGVFGDTQYF; cdr3_nt: TGTGCCAGCAGCCCCGGGACAGGGGTTTTTGGAGATACGCAGTATTTT
d_call: TRBD1; j_call: TRBJ2-7; cdr3_length: 16; v_call: TRBV19; clone_size: few; cdr3_aa: CASSARPGQGSYEQYF; cdr3_nt: TGTGCCAGTAGTGCACGGCCGGGACAGGGGTCCTACGAGCAGTACTTC
d_call: TRBD1; j_call: TRBJ2-7; cdr3_length: 12; v_call: TRBV28; clone_size: -; cdr3_aa: CASRGQVYEQYF; cdr3_nt: TGTGCCAGCAGGGGACAGGTCTACGAGCAGTACTTC
d_call: -; j_call: TRBJ2-6; cdr3_length: 17; v_call: TRBV7-2; clone_size: -; cdr3_aa: CASSFTTGLSGANVLTF; cdr3_nt: TGTGCCAGCAGCTTCACAACAGGTCTCTCTGGGGCCAACGTCCTGACTTTC
d_call: -; j_call: TRBJ2-5; cdr3_length: 13; v_call: TRBV5-4; clone_size: once; cdr3_aa: CASSLRREETQYF; cdr3_nt: TGTGCCAGCAGCTTGCGAAGGGAAGAGACCCAGTACTTC
d_call: TRBD1; j_call: TRBJ1-2; cdr3_length: 14; v_call: TRBV7-9; clone_size: -; cdr3_aa: CASSQTGGAPGYTF; cdr3_nt: TGTGCCAGCAGCCAGACAGGGGGCGCGCCGGGCTACACCTTC
d_call: -; j_call: TRBJ2-7; cdr3_length: 13; v_call: TRBV4-1; clone_size: -; cdr3_aa: CASSQGGTYEQYF; cdr3_nt: TGCGCCAGCAGCCAAGGGGGGACCTACGAGCAGTACTTC
d_call: TRBD1; j_call: TRBJ1-5; cdr3_length: 15; v_call: TRBV7-9; clone_size: -; cdr3_aa: CASSLGQGPWQPQHF; cdr3_nt: TGTGCCAGCAGCTTAGGACAGGGCCCGTGGCAGCCCCAGCATTTT
d_call: TRBD1; j_call: TRBJ2-7; cdr3_length: 14; v_call: TRBV6-6; clone_size: -; cdr3_aa: CASIAGTGGALQYF; cdr3_nt: TGTGCCAGCATTGCCGGGACAGGGGGCGCGCTGCAGTACTTC
d_call: TRBD2; j_call: TRBJ2-2; cdr3_length: 16; v_call: TRBV25-1; clone_size: once; cdr3_aa: CASSELAGASTRELFF; cdr3_nt: TGTGCCAGCAGTGAATTAGCGGGAGCCTCCACTAGAGAGCTGTTTTTT
d_call: TRBD2; j_call: TRBJ2-3; cdr3_length: 15; v_call: TRBV19; clone_size: -; cdr3_aa: CASSIDGLETDTQYF; cdr3_nt: TGTGCCAGTAGTATAGATGGACTAGAGACAGATACGCAGTATTTT
d_call: TRBD1; j_call: TRBJ1-5; cdr3_length: 13; v_call: TRBV29-1; clone_size: -; cdr3_aa: CSAGAGGGQPQHF; cdr3_nt: TGCAGCGCCGGGGCAGGGGGTGGGCAGCCCCAGCATTTT
d_call: TRBD2; j_call: TRBJ2-1; cdr3_length: 13; v_call: TRBV6-5; clone_size: -; cdr3_aa: CASSKRDGYEQFF; cdr3_nt: TGTGCCAGCAGTAAGCGGGACGGTTATGAGCAGTTCTTC
d_call: -; j_call: TRBJ2-1; cdr3_length: 14; v_call: TRBV7-8; clone_size: -; cdr3_aa: CASSLGAYPNEQFF; cdr3_nt: TGTGCCAGCAGCTTAGGGGCGTACCCCAATGAGCAGTTCTTC
d_call: -; j_call: TRBJ2-7; cdr3_length: 10; v_call: TRBV2; clone_size: -; cdr3_aa: CASSGYEQYF; cdr3_nt: TGTGCCAGCAGTGGTTACGAGCAGTACTTC
d_call: -; j_call: TRBJ1-1; cdr3_length: 13; v_call: TRBV6-4; clone_size: few; cdr3_aa: CASSLGMNTEAFF; cdr3_nt: TGTGCCAGCAGCTTAGGAATGAACACTGAAGCTTTCTTT
d_call: -; j_call: TRBJ1-1; cdr3_length: 15; v_call: TRBV5-6; clone_size: -; cdr3_aa: CASSPRTTRATEAFF; cdr3_nt: TGTGCCAGCAGCCCGAGAACCACCCGCGCCACTGAAGCTTTCTTT
d_call: -; j_call: TRBJ2-3; cdr3_length: 15; v_call: TRBV29-1; clone_size: -; cdr3_aa: CSVISGAWGTDTQYF; cdr3_nt: TGCAGCGTCATAAGCGGAGCATGGGGCACAGATACGCAGTATTTT
d_call: -; j_call: TRBJ1-1; cdr3_length: 12; v_call: TRBV7-2; clone_size: -; cdr3_aa: CASSNRNTEAFF; cdr3_nt: TGTGCCAGCAGCAACAGGAACACTGAAGCTTTCTTT
d_call: TRBD2; j_call: TRBJ2-3; cdr3_length: 15; v_call: TRBV28; clone_size: -; cdr3_aa: CASGTSGTRGDTQYF; cdr3_nt: TGTGCCAGCGGAACTAGCGGAACGAGAGGAGATACGCAGTATTTT
d_call: TRBD1; j_call: TRBJ1-2; cdr3_length: 15; v_call: TRBV28; clone_size: -; cdr3_aa: CASSLPGGGLYGYTF; cdr3_nt: TGTGCCAGCAGTTTGCCAGGGGGCGGGTTGTATGGCTACACCTTC
d_call: -; j_call: TRBJ1-1; cdr3_length: 13; v_call: TRBV29-1; clone_size: -; cdr3_aa: CSVSKNLNTEAFF; cdr3_nt: TGCAGCGTTTCGAAAAACCTGAACACTGAAGCTTTCTTT
d_call: TRBD1; j_call: TRBJ1-2; cdr3_length: 16; v_call: TRBV5-4; clone_size: few; cdr3_aa: CASSEGQGSGVYGYTF; cdr3_nt: TGTGCCAGCAGCGAGGGACAGGGGTCGGGAGTCTATGGCTACACCTTC
d_call: -; j_call: TRBJ1-1; cdr3_length: 13; v_call: TRBV7-9; clone_size: -; cdr3_aa: CASTLGLNTEAFF; cdr3_nt: TGTGCCAGCACCCTAGGACTGAACACTGAAGCTTTCTTT
d_call: -; j_call: TRBJ1-1; cdr3_length: 16; v_call: TRBV30; clone_size: -; cdr3_aa: CAWNALGRAGFTEAFF; cdr3_nt: TGTGCCTGGAACGCCCTCGGTAGGGCAGGGTTCACTGAAGCTTTCTTT
d_call: TRBD2; j_call: TRBJ2-2; cdr3_length: 16; v_call: TRBV7-9; clone_size: -; cdr3_aa: CASRAPGLANTGELFF; cdr3_nt: TGTGCCAGCAGGGCGCCGGGACTAGCGAACACCGGGGAGCTGTTTTTT
d_call: TRBD2; j_call: TRBJ2-7; cdr3_length: 14; v_call: TRBV28; clone_size: once; cdr3_aa: CASSPRTSGYEQYF; cdr3_nt: TGTGCCAGCAGTCCCCGGACTAGCGGCTACGAGCAGTACTTC
d_call: TRBD1; j_call: TRBJ1-1; cdr3_length: 15; v_call: TRBV6-5; clone_size: -; cdr3_aa: CASSYRATGGTEAFF; cdr3_nt: TGTGCCAGCAGTTACCGAGCGACAGGGGGCACTGAAGCTTTCTTT
d_call: -; j_call: TRBJ1-1; cdr3_length: 12; v_call: TRBV6-6; clone_size: -; cdr3_aa: CASSVRGTEAFF; cdr3_nt: TGTGCCAGCAGTGTAAGGGGGACTGAAGCTTTCTTT
d_call: -; j_call: TRBJ1-3; cdr3_length: 17; v_call: TRBV6-1; clone_size: few; cdr3_aa: CASSARTDTLSGNTIYF; cdr3_nt: TGTGCCAGCAGTGCCCGGACGGACACTCTCTCTGGAAACACCATATATTTT
d_call: TRBD1; j_call: TRBJ2-5; cdr3_length: 15; v_call: TRBV6-5; clone_size: -; cdr3_aa: CASSYPGTGWETQYF; cdr3_nt: TGTGCCAGCAGTTACCCCGGGACAGGGTGGGAGACCCAGTACTTC